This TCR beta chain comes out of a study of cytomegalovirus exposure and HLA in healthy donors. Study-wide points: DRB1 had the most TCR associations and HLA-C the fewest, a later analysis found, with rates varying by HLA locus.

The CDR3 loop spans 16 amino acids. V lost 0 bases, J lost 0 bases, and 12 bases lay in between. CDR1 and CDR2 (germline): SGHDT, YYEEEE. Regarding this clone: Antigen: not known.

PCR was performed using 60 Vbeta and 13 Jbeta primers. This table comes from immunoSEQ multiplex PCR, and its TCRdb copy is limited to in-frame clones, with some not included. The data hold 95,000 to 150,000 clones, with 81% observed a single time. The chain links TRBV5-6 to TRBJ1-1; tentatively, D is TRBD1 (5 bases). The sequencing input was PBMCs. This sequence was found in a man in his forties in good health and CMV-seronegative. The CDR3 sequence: CASSLGGTNMNTEAFF. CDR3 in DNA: TGTGCCAGCAGCTTGGGGGGGACTAACATGAACACTGAAGCTTTCTTT.